This T cell receptor beta chain originates from a study of CD8+CD57+ T cells in acquired aplastic anemia. This clonotype came up a few times. Genomic DNA was employed as the template in profiling TCR beta VDJ and CDR3. TCRdb used MiXCR to reprocess the reads, holding one entry per CDR3 protein. The sample consists of around 430,000 distinct CDR3 sequences, 25% to 40% of them appearing once. Germline-derived CDR1 and CDR2 are SGHVS and FNYEAQ. The CDR3 is 15 residues long. Trimming at V came to 8 bases and at J to 4 bases, leaving 9 bases not matched to a gene. CD8+CD57+ cell expansion, shown by flow cytometry, had occurred in the patients selected for sequencing.

Specimen: sorted CD4+, CD8+, or CD8+CD57+ T cells (not recorded which) from PBMCs. The V and J genes are TRBV7-6 and TRBJ2-3; TRBD2 aligns across 10 bases. The source is a human donor with aplastic anemia. The CDR3 region is CASSNLAGAPDTQYF. The CDR3 nucleotides are TGTGCCAGCTCAAATCTAGCGGGAGCCCCAGATACGCAGTATTTT.